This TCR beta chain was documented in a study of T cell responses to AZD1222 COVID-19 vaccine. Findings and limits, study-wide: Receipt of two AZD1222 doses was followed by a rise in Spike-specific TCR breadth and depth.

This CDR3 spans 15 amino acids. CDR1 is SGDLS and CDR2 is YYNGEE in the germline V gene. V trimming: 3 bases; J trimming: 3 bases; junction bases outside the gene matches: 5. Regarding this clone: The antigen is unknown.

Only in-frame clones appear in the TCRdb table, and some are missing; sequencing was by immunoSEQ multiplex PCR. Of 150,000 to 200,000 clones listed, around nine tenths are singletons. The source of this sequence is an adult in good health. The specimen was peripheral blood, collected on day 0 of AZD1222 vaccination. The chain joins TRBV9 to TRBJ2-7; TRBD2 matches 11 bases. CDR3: CASSAGTSGFYEQYF. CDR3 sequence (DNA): TGTGCCAGCAGCGCCGGGACTAGCGGCTTCTACGAGCAGTACTTC.